A selection of T cell receptor beta chains follows, all from one sample in a study of blood T cell repertoires in COVID-19. The assay was immunoSEQ multiplex PCR, and TCRdb's table has in-frame clones only and misses some. The sample yields some 50,000 clones, over 75% seen once. The sample comprised peripheral blood. The receptors were gathered from a human donor in a cohort sampled during active COVID-19. CDR3s include the opening cysteine and the closing phenylalanine or tryptophan. D genes are given only for firm matches. A clone size is listed for some rows: how often the clone was seen (once, few, many), or a class if it is expanded.

TRBV18	TRBD2	TRBJ2-1	-	TGTGCCAGCTCACCACTCGGGAGGGCCTCCTACAATGAGCAGTTCTTC	CASSPLGRASYNEQFF
TRBV2	-	TRBJ1-5	-	TGTGCCAGCAGCGCCCGCTCGGGGGTAAAAAAGCCCCAGCATTTT	CASSARSGVKKPQHF
TRBV4-2	-	TRBJ2-1	-	TGTGCCAGCAGCCTGGGCGTTTTGGCCTACAATGAGCAGTTCTTC	CASSLGVLAYNEQFF
TRBV5-1	TRBD1	TRBJ2-7	-	TGCGCCAGCAGCTTGGGGGACAGGGCTTACGAGCAGTACTTC	CASSLGDRAYEQYF
TRBV29-1	-	TRBJ2-5	once	TGCAGCGTCGCGGCCCAAGAGACCCAGTACTTC	CSVAAQETQYF
TRBV2	-	TRBJ1-2	-	TGTGCCAGCAGTGAAGGGGGGCACTATGGCTACACCTTC	CASSEGGHYGYTF
TRBV10-1	TRBD2	TRBJ2-1	once	TGCGCCAGCAGTGAAGAAGCGGGGGGTGGTGAGCAGTTCTTC	CASSEEAGGGEQFF
TRBV27	TRBD1	TRBJ2-7	few	TGTGCCAGCAGTTGGACAGGGGAGACCGAGCAGTACTTC	CASSWTGETEQYF
TRBV5-1	-	TRBJ2-5	-	TGCGCCAGCAGCTTTGAGGCGTTAGGTCAAGAGACCCAGTACTTC	CASSFEALGQETQYF
TRBV20-1	-	TRBJ1-1	once	TGCAGTGCTAGAAGGAGTGAAGCTTTCTTT	CSARRSEAFF
TRBV18	-	TRBJ2-5	-	TGTGCCAGCTCACCACCGAACAGGGTCTTACAAGAGACCCAGTACTTC	CASSPPNRVLQETQYF
TRBV7-9	-	TRBJ1-2	-	TGTGCCAGCAGCTTAGCGACAAGGACTTATGGCTACACCTTC	CASSLATRTYGYTF
TRBV6-4	-	TRBJ2-3	-	TGTGCCAGCAGTGCCGGGGGATCCACAGATACGCAGTATTTT	CASSAGGSTDTQYF
TRBV7-8	-	TRBJ2-5	-	TGTGCCACCACCCAGGGGACCCCCCAAGAGACCCAGTACTTC	CATTQGTPQETQYF
TRBV5-1	TRBD2	TRBJ2-3	-	TGCGCCAGCAGCATTCGGGGGGGCGTTACAGATACGCAGTATTTT	CASSIRGGVTDTQYF
TRBV27	TRBD1	TRBJ1-3	-	TGTGCCAGCAGCCGGACCCCCGTTTCTGGGACAGGCGCCCTCGGGACTGGAAACACCATATATTTT	CASSRTPVSGTGALGTGNTIYF
TRBV10-2	TRBD1	TRBJ1-1	-	TGCGCCAGCAGTTGGGACAGAATAGAAGCTTTCTTT	CASSWDRIEAFF
TRBV5-1	-	TRBJ2-5	-	TGCGCCAGCAGCGACGGACAGTACTATGGGACCCAGTACTTC	CASSDGQYYGTQYF